Listed below are T cell receptor beta chains from one sample, sequenced in a study of blood T cell repertoires in COVID-19. Sequencing used immunoSEQ multiplex PCR; TCRdb keeps in-frame clones, though not all of them. The sample lists a few hundred thousand clones, approximately 90% occurring once. Sequencing input: PBMCs or T cells enriched from blood (not recorded which). These receptors were collected from a woman aged 40 to 49 who had recovered from COVID-19. Both conserved end residues are part of each CDR3. D genes are given only for firm matches. Clone size is not always given. Where it is, it says once, few, many or a class for expanded clones.

d_call: TRBD1
clone_size: -
j_call: TRBJ1-2
v_call: TRBV25-1
cdr3_nt: TGTGCCAGCAGTCCCGAGGGGGCGACTGGTGGCTACACCTTC
cdr3_aa: CASSPEGATGGYTF

d_call: -
clone_size: -
j_call: TRBJ2-5
v_call: TRBV27
cdr3_nt: TGTGCCAGCAGTCCGAGTCCCGAAGAGACCCAGTACTTC
cdr3_aa: CASSPSPEETQYF

d_call: -
clone_size: -
j_call: TRBJ2-7
v_call: TRBV6-5
cdr3_nt: TGTGCCAGCAGTCGGGGCGGGACCTACGAGCAGTACTTC
cdr3_aa: CASSRGGTYEQYF

d_call: TRBD1
clone_size: -
j_call: TRBJ1-1
v_call: TRBV18
cdr3_nt: TGTGCCAGCTCACTAGTCACAGGGGGCCTACGGGGTGAAGCTTTCTTT
cdr3_aa: CASSLVTGGLRGEAFF

d_call: -
clone_size: -
j_call: TRBJ2-7
v_call: TRBV19
cdr3_nt: TGTGCCAGTAGTATAGGCAGGATGAGGGTCGGAGACCACGAGCAGTACTTC
cdr3_aa: CASSIGRMRVGDHEQYF

d_call: TRBD1
clone_size: -
j_call: TRBJ2-3
v_call: TRBV5-1
cdr3_nt: TGCGCCAGCAGCTTTGGGACAGGTTCCGATACGCAGTATTTT
cdr3_aa: CASSFGTGSDTQYF

d_call: -
clone_size: -
j_call: TRBJ1-3
v_call: TRBV7-8
cdr3_nt: TGTGCCAGCGCCTCGACAGCCAGCTCTGGAAACACCATATATTTT
cdr3_aa: CASASTASSGNTIYF

d_call: -
clone_size: -
j_call: TRBJ2-7
v_call: TRBV5-1
cdr3_nt: TGCGCCAGCAGCTCCGGGACACTTAGGGGCGAGCAGTACTTC
cdr3_aa: CASSSGTLRGEQYF

d_call: TRBD2
clone_size: -
j_call: TRBJ2-6
v_call: TRBV6-5
cdr3_nt: TGTGCCAGCAGTTACGTAGCGGGAGCTGGGGCCAACGTCCTGACTTTC
cdr3_aa: CASSYVAGAGANVLTF

d_call: TRBD1
clone_size: -
j_call: TRBJ1-1
v_call: TRBV2
cdr3_nt: TGTGCCAGCAGGGACCGGACAGGCGGAACTGAAGCTTTCTTT
cdr3_aa: CASRDRTGGTEAFF

d_call: -
clone_size: -
j_call: TRBJ2-7
v_call: TRBV28
cdr3_nt: TGTGCCAGCAGTCTACGGTACGAGCAGTACTTC
cdr3_aa: CASSLRYEQYF

d_call: -
clone_size: -
j_call: TRBJ2-3
v_call: TRBV27
cdr3_nt: TGTGCCAGCAATACCCTAGCGGAGGGGGGAGATACGCAGTATTTT
cdr3_aa: CASNTLAEGGDTQYF

d_call: TRBD1
clone_size: -
j_call: TRBJ1-1
v_call: TRBV3-1/TRBV3-2
cdr3_nt: TGTGCCAGCAGCCAAGATGGGACAGCCCGCGCGGTCATGAACACTGAAGCTTTCTTT
cdr3_aa: CASSQDGTARAVMNTEAFF

d_call: TRBD1
clone_size: -
j_call: TRBJ1-6
v_call: TRBV7-3
cdr3_nt: TGTGCCAGCAGTCCGGACAGGGGGGATAATTCACCCCTCCACTTT
cdr3_aa: CASSPDRGDNSPLHF

d_call: -
clone_size: few
j_call: TRBJ1-5
v_call: TRBV4-1
cdr3_nt: TGCGCCAGCAGCCAACCGAACCCTAACCAGCCCCAGCATTTT
cdr3_aa: CASSQPNPNQPQHF

d_call: -
clone_size: -
j_call: TRBJ2-1
v_call: TRBV5-1
cdr3_nt: TGCGCCAGCAGCTTGGAGGTCTATTTGGGGGGTGAGCAGTTCTTC
cdr3_aa: CASSLEVYLGGEQFF

d_call: -
clone_size: -
j_call: TRBJ1-5
v_call: TRBV19
cdr3_nt: TGTGCCAGTAGGGGGCCTGGAACTTCGGAAGTTCAGCCCCAGCATTTT
cdr3_aa: CASRGPGTSEVQPQHF

d_call: -
clone_size: -
j_call: TRBJ1-3
v_call: TRBV7-2
cdr3_nt: TGTGCCAGCAGCCCGGGGAGGGAGGCAAACACCATATATTTT
cdr3_aa: CASSPGREANTIYF

d_call: -
clone_size: -
j_call: TRBJ1-3
v_call: TRBV25-1
cdr3_nt: TGTGCCAGCAGTGACCGACTAGGGGCGGACACCATATATTTT
cdr3_aa: CASSDRLGADTIYF

d_call: -
clone_size: once
j_call: TRBJ1-2
v_call: TRBV27
cdr3_nt: TGTGCCAGCAGTTTATCAGTAGTAGACTATGGCTACACCTTC
cdr3_aa: CASSLSVVDYGYTF

d_call: TRBD2
clone_size: few
j_call: TRBJ2-7
v_call: TRBV27
cdr3_nt: TGTGCCAGCAGTTTGGTCCGGGCTAGCGGGAGTAATGGCGAGCAGTACTTC
cdr3_aa: CASSLVRASGSNGEQYF

d_call: TRBD2
clone_size: once
j_call: TRBJ2-1
v_call: TRBV5-1
cdr3_nt: TGCGCCAGCAGGGCCGTGCCTAGCGGGGGGGAGTTCTTC
cdr3_aa: CASRAVPSGGEFF

d_call: -
clone_size: few
j_call: TRBJ2-7
v_call: TRBV3-1/TRBV3-2
cdr3_nt: TGTGCCAGCAGCCACCGGCGCGGGAACTCCTACGAGCAGTACTTC
cdr3_aa: CASSHRRGNSYEQYF

d_call: -
clone_size: -
j_call: TRBJ2-2
v_call: TRBV7-3
cdr3_nt: TGTGCCAGCAGCTTGGGGGCCGGATCCGGTACCGGGGAGCTGTTTTTT
cdr3_aa: CASSLGAGSGTGELFF

d_call: -
clone_size: -
j_call: TRBJ1-3
v_call: TRBV7-9
cdr3_nt: TGTGCCAGCATCCTCTCCTCTGGAAACACCATATATTTT
cdr3_aa: CASILSSGNTIYF

d_call: TRBD1
clone_size: -
j_call: TRBJ2-6
v_call: TRBV7-8
cdr3_nt: TGTGCCAGCAGCTCCCGACAGGGCGCCTCTGGGGCCAACGTCCTGACTTTC
cdr3_aa: CASSSRQGASGANVLTF

d_call: -
clone_size: few
j_call: TRBJ2-7
v_call: TRBV28
cdr3_nt: TGTGCCAGCAGTTTATTTCCAGGGAAATATTCCTCCTACGAGCAGTACTTC
cdr3_aa: CASSLFPGKYSSYEQYF

d_call: -
clone_size: -
j_call: TRBJ1-4
v_call: TRBV25-1
cdr3_nt: TGTGCCAGCAGACCAAACCGACAGTTCTTTAATGAAAAACTGTTTTTT
cdr3_aa: CASRPNRQFFNEKLFF

d_call: -
clone_size: -
j_call: TRBJ2-1
v_call: TRBV11-3
cdr3_nt: TGTGCCAGCAGCTTAGTAGCCCTAGGTGAGCAGTTCTTC
cdr3_aa: CASSLVALGEQFF

d_call: TRBD1
clone_size: -
j_call: TRBJ1-3
v_call: TRBV16
cdr3_nt: TGTGCCAGCAGCCATCCCCGGGGACAGGGGAACGGAAACACCATATATTTT
cdr3_aa: CASSHPRGQGNGNTIYF

d_call: -
clone_size: -
j_call: TRBJ2-2
v_call: TRBV19
cdr3_nt: TGTGCCAGTGGGGACAATGTCCCCGGGGAGCTGTTTTTT
cdr3_aa: CASGDNVPGELFF

d_call: -
clone_size: -
j_call: TRBJ1-1
v_call: TRBV5-4
cdr3_nt: TGTGCCAGCAGCGCCTTATATCCGGACACTGAAGCTTTCTTT
cdr3_aa: CASSALYPDTEAFF

d_call: TRBD2
clone_size: -
j_call: TRBJ2-3
v_call: TRBV5-1
cdr3_nt: TGCGCCAGCAGCGGTACGGGACTAGCGGGGTCAGATACGCAGTATTTT
cdr3_aa: CASSGTGLAGSDTQYF

d_call: -
clone_size: -
j_call: TRBJ2-3
v_call: TRBV6-2/TRBV6-3
cdr3_nt: TGTGCCAGCAGTCGAGCCCTGGGACAAAGCACAGATACGCAGTATTTT
cdr3_aa: CASSRALGQSTDTQYF

d_call: TRBD1
clone_size: once
j_call: TRBJ1-6
v_call: TRBV28
cdr3_nt: TGTGCCAGCAGCCAGGGGGCGTCCCTCCACTTT
cdr3_aa: CASSQGASLHF

d_call: -
clone_size: -
j_call: TRBJ2-1
v_call: TRBV9
cdr3_nt: TGTGCCAGCAGCGTGTTCGGGGAAAGGTCCGGACTATACAATGAGCAGTTCTTC
cdr3_aa: CASSVFGERSGLYNEQFF

d_call: TRBD1
clone_size: -
j_call: TRBJ1-1
v_call: TRBV5-6
cdr3_nt: TGTGCCAGCAGCTTGGCAGGGGGTGAAGCTTTCTTT
cdr3_aa: CASSLAGGEAFF

d_call: -
clone_size: once
j_call: TRBJ2-1
v_call: TRBV7-9
cdr3_nt: TGTGCCAGCAGCTTAGTCCGGGACAACCGACAGTTCTTC
cdr3_aa: CASSLVRDNRQFF

d_call: TRBD2
clone_size: -
j_call: TRBJ2-7
v_call: TRBV27
cdr3_nt: TGTGTTTCCCGGGCTAGCGGGAGCAACGAGCAGTACTTC
cdr3_aa: CVSRASGSNEQYF

d_call: TRBD1
clone_size: -
j_call: TRBJ1-2
v_call: TRBV12-3/TRBV12-4
cdr3_nt: TGTGCCAGCAGTCGGGACAGGGGGCTAGGCTACACCTTC
cdr3_aa: CASSRDRGLGYTF

d_call: TRBD1
clone_size: -
j_call: TRBJ2-7
v_call: TRBV20-1
cdr3_nt: TGCAGTGCTACTGACTTGCGGACAGGTTTGGAGCAGTACTTC
cdr3_aa: CSATDLRTGLEQYF

d_call: -
clone_size: few
j_call: TRBJ2-1
v_call: TRBV7-9
cdr3_nt: TGTGCCAGCAGCTTAGGGGACCGGGGCTTACCGCGGGGTGAGCAGTTCTTC
cdr3_aa: CASSLGDRGLPRGEQFF

d_call: -
clone_size: -
j_call: TRBJ2-5
v_call: TRBV29-1
cdr3_nt: TGCAGCGTGAACTGGGAGACCCAGTACTTC
cdr3_aa: CSVNWETQYF

d_call: TRBD2
clone_size: once
j_call: TRBJ2-7
v_call: TRBV29-1
cdr3_nt: TGCAGCGCCAGTCTAGCGGGAGGCGAGCAGTACTTC
cdr3_aa: CSASLAGGEQYF

d_call: -
clone_size: -
j_call: TRBJ1-5
v_call: TRBV28
cdr3_nt: TGTGCCAGCAGTCTTCCGCAGGGGAGCAATCAGCCCCAGCATTTT
cdr3_aa: CASSLPQGSNQPQHF

d_call: TRBD1
clone_size: -
j_call: TRBJ1-4
v_call: TRBV6-5
cdr3_nt: TGTGTTACCGGGGACAGGGGAGAAAAACTGTTTTTT
cdr3_aa: CVTGDRGEKLFF